These 8 T cell receptor beta chains came from one sample sequenced in a study of human T cells and chemical hapten exposure. TCRdb ran MiXCR on the RACE reads and lists one entry per CDR3 protein. The sample has more than 30,000 distinct CDR3 sequences, around 6.5% seen once. The time point denotes: patch test 1, 2 weeks after DPC sensitization. Noted treatment: therapeutic diphenylcyclopropenone sensitization with weekly scalp DPC. Unfractionated whole blood was the source of the extracted total RNA. The material was whole blood, obtained in connection with sensitization to the hapten diphenylcyclopropenone (DPC). These receptors originate from a young woman with alopecia areata. Some clones in this sample may be carry-over from other donors' samples.

CDR3 nucleotide sequence: TGCGCCAGCAGCTTCGGACAGGGGGTCACTGAAGCTTTCTTT. Its protein product is CASSFGQGVTEAFF. The gene calls are TRBV5-1 and TRBJ1-1, with 10 bases aligning to TRBD1. With V trimmed by 2 bases and J by 4 bases, 2 bases remained unmatched. The CDR3 is made up of 14 amino acids. Germline-derived CDR1 and CDR2 are SGHRS and YFSETQ.

By share, this clonotype ranks as medium-sized. The V call is TRBV30, the J call TRBJ2-3; D not certain. The CDR3 totals 14 residues. V gave up 0 bases and J gave up 0 bases, with 7 bases separating them. The germline V gene encodes CDR1 GTSNPN and CDR2 SVGIG (reference sequence). Here the CDR3 reads CAWSVHGSTDTQYF. The CDR3 DNA reads TGTGCCTGGAGTGTACACGGAAGCACAGATACGCAGTATTTT.

The chain links TRBV4-3 to TRBJ2-3; 9 nucleotides line up with TRBD2. The V and J ends lost 3 bases and 5 bases, in that order; junction bases with no gene match: 15. Germline V lookup: CDR1 LGHNA, CDR2 YSLEER. The CDR3 spans 18 residues. The CDR3: CASSQQLDERGVKDTQYF. Here the CDR3 DNA reads TGCGCCAGCAGCCAGCAGCTCGATGAGCGGGGGGTCAAAGATACGCAGTATTTT.

The chain is built from TRBV5-5 and TRBJ2-7; D possibly corresponds to TRBD2 (5 bases). V lost 0 bases, J lost 0 bases, and 10 bases lay in between. CDR1 and CDR2 from the germline V gene are SGHKS and YYEKEE (reference sequence). The CDR3 runs 15 residues. This CDR3 reads CASSLDPGISYEQYF. The CDR3, as DNA: TGTGCCAGCAGCTTGGATCCGGGGATCTCCTACGAGCAGTACTTC.

The chain is built from TRBV12-3 or TRBV12-4 and TRBJ1-5, with no clear D. Trimming removed 2 bases from V and 1 base from J, with 3 bases in between. This CDR3 comprises 13 residues. CDR3 amino acids: CASSLNSNQPQHF. The CDR3, as DNA: TGTGCCAGCAGTTTAAACAGCAATCAGCCCCAGCATTTT.

The genes are TRBV30 and TRBJ1-5; weak D call: TRBD1 (5 bases). Germline V lookup: CDR1 GTSNPN, CDR2 SVGIG (reference sequence). The CDR3 length is 14 residues. Trimming left V 3 bases short and J 3 bases short, with 12 bases between. CDR3 amino acids: CAWSVGGNNQPQHF. The CDR3 nucleotides are TGTGCCTGGAGCGTCGGGGGTAACAATCAGCCCCAGCATTTT.

This clonotype has a handful of counts. The J gene is TRBJ2-3, the V gene TRBV24-1; TRBD1 matches 10 bases. This CDR3 is 17 amino acids long. The trim removed 4 bases at V and 1 base at J, leaving 7 bases unmatched. Germline V CDR1 and CDR2: KGHDR, SFDVKD. CDR3 nucleotide sequence: TGTGCCACCAGTGAATCGGGACAGGGGCTACGCACAGATACGCAGTATTTT. This encodes CATSESGQGLRTDTQYF.

This chain links TRBV7-2 with TRBJ1-1, with D unclear. V lost 1 base to trimming and J lost 0 bases, with 9 bases between them. The CDR3 has 15 residues. CDR1 and CDR2 from the germline V gene are SGHTA and FQGNSA. The CDR3, as DNA: TGTGCCAGCAGCTTAGGGGCTTCCATGAACACTGAAGCTTTCTTT. It codes for CASSLGASMNTEAFF.